These 26 T cell receptor beta chains were all obtained from the same sample, sequenced in a study of shared clonotypes between healthy human individuals. Data came from immunoSEQ multiplex PCR; TCRdb stores just in-frame clones and leaves some out. The sample carries around 2.3 million clones, about 94% recorded once. The material sequenced was naive CD4+ T cells sorted from blood. Subset indicated: CD45RA+ positively selected. The receptors here all came from a man aged 18 to 30 in good health.

V and J are TRBV11-2 and TRBJ2-3, with 7 positions matching TRBD1. Trimming took 4 bases from V and 6 from J; bases not matched to a gene: 10. The CDR3 extends over 15 amino acids. Looked up from germline, CDR1 is SGHAT and CDR2 is FQNNGV. Here the CDR3 reads CASSSRTGRTDTQYF. The CDR3, as DNA: TGTGCCAGCAGCTCCCGGACAGGTAGAACGGATACGCAGTATTTT.

The rearrangement links TRBV18 to TRBJ1-5; 7 bases agree with TRBD1. The CDR3 contains 14 residues. V lost 4 bases, J lost 5 bases, and 5 bases stayed unmatched. Looked up from germline, CDR1 is KGHSH and CDR2 is LQKENI. CDR3 DNA: TGTGCCAGCTCACAGGACAGGACCTATCAGCCCCAGCATTTT. This translates into CASSQDRTYQPQHF.

The genes are TRBV6-5 and TRBJ2-7, with TRBD1 matching over 8 bases. V shed 6 bases and J 7 bases; nucleotides not matched to a gene: 5. The CDR3 length is 12 residues. Germline CDR1 reads MNHEY; CDR2 reads SVGAGI. The CDR3 here is CASRTGDGEQYF. The CDR3, as DNA: TGTGCCAGCAGGACAGGGGACGGAGAGCAGTACTTC.

The chain joins TRBV18 to TRBJ1-4, with D unclear. CDR3 length equals 11 residues. V was cut by 5 bases and J by 6 bases, with 4 bases left in between. Germline loops: CDR1 KGHSH, CDR2 LQKENI. For the CDR3, the DNA is TGTGCCAGCTCAGACTATGAAAAACTGTTTTTT. Its translation is CASSDYEKLFF.

This sequence joins TRBV5-1 and TRBJ2-7; 9 nucleotides line up with TRBD1. Per germline, CDR1 SGHRS and CDR2 YFSETQ. The trim removed 2 bases at V and 1 base at J, leaving 4 bases unmatched. This CDR3 region has 15 residues. The CDR3 spells CASSFRTGDSYEQYF. DNA for the CDR3: TGCGCCAGCAGCTTTCGGACAGGGGATTCCTACGAGCAGTACTTC.

This clone has a single count. The chain has TRBV7-9 and TRBJ1-4; D is unclear. The CDR3 length is 16 residues. Germline assignment: CDR1 SEHNR and CDR2 FQNEAQ (reference sequence). The V end was cut by 0 bases, the J end by 0 bases, with 8 bases between. CDR3 bases: TGTGCCAGCAGCTTAGCTCCAGTCACAACTAATGAAAAACTGTTTTTT. Residues: CASSLAPVTTNEKLFF. The whole variable domain, filled in from reference TRBV7-9 and TRBJ1-4, reads DTGVSQNPRHKITKRGQNVTFRCDPISEHNRLYWYRQTLGQGPEFLTYFQNEAQLEKSRLLSDRFSAERPKGSFSTLEIQRTEQGDSAMYLCASSLAPVTTNEKLFFGSGTQLSVL.

V is TRBV11-2 and J is TRBJ2-1; 8 nucleotides line up with TRBD2. V shed 2 bases and J 7 bases; nucleotides not matched to a gene: 7. This CDR3 comprises 15 residues. CDR1 and CDR2 from the germline V gene are SGHAT and FQNNGV. The CDR3 spells CASSLSREGQNEQFF. DNA for the CDR3: TGTGCCAGCAGCTTATCCCGGGAGGGCCAGAATGAGCAGTTCTTC.

This chain links TRBV7-2 with TRBJ1-3, with a possible D match to TRBD1 (5 bases). Germline CDR1 and CDR2: SGHTA and FQGNSA. CDR3 length equals 15 residues. Trimming stripped 5 bases from V and 0 bases from J, with 11 bases between. The CDR3 is CASSRDSSSGNTIYF. DNA of the CDR3: TGTGCCAGCAGCCGAGACAGCTCCTCTGGAAACACCATATATTTT.

The gene calls are TRBV4-1 and TRBJ1-3; TRBD1 matches 9 bases. The CDR3 covers 16 residues. In germline, CDR1 is MGHRA, CDR2 YSYEKL. The trim removed 3 bases at V and 2 bases at J, leaving 5 bases unmatched. CDR3 coding DNA: TGCGCCAGCAGCCAGATAGGGGACAGGGCTGGAAACACCATATATTTT. It specifies CASSQIGDRAGNTIYF.

This chain's CDR3 is CASSEAMGVTQYF. CDR3 nucleotides: TGTGCCAGCAGTGAGGCTATGGGGGTGACCCAGTACTTC. The chain links TRBV2 to TRBJ2-5, with D possibly called TRBD1 or TRBD2 (5 bases each). This CDR3 is built from 13 residues. The germline gives CDR1 SNHLY, CDR2 FYNNEI. The germline V and J ends were trimmed by 3 bases and 7 bases, with 12 bases remaining between them.

CDR3 in amino acids: CASSYSMGGNSPLHF. CDR3 in DNA: TGTGCCAGCAGTTACTCGATGGGGGGCAATTCACCCCTCCACTTT. The chain carries TRBV6-6 and TRBJ1-6; maybe TRBD1 (6 bases). V lost 0 bases and J 7 bases, leaving 10 bases between the germline ends. Germline V gene data show CDR1 as MNHNY and CDR2 as SVGAGI (reference sequence). The CDR3 runs 15 residues.

This clone was detected only once. V and J are TRBV6-5 and TRBJ2-7; TRBD1 might be the D (6 bases). V lost 11 bases and J lost 1, with 18 bases in between. In germline, CDR1 is MNHEY, CDR2 SVGAGI. This CDR3 comprises 14 residues. CDR3 sequence: CACSRGRGSYEQYF. The CDR3 nucleotides are TGTGCCTGCTCCCGAGGCAGGGGTTCCTACGAGCAGTACTTC.

The rearrangement joins TRBV5-4 to TRBJ2-2, with 8 bases identical to TRBD2. Germline CDR1 SGHNT, CDR2 YYREEE (reference sequence). The CDR3 sequence is 16 residues long. V gave up 3 bases and J gave up 3 bases; unmatched junction bases: 7. The chain's CDR3 is CASSSKGLADTGELFF. The DNA of the CDR3 is TGTGCCAGCAGCTCGAAAGGACTAGCTGACACCGGGGAGCTGTTTTTT. The full variable domain, its missing parts supplied by reference TRBV5-4 and TRBJ2-2, is ETGVTQSPTHLIKTRGQQVTLRCSSQSGHNTVSWYQQALGQGPQFIFQYYREEENGRGNFPPRFSGLQFPNYSSELNVNALELDDSALYLCASSSKGLADTGELFFGEGSRLTVL.

The CDR3 nucleotides are TGTGCCAGCAGCTGGACTACTTACAATGAGCAGTTCTTC. This gives the protein CASSWTTYNEQFF. The chain combines TRBV7-8 with TRBJ2-1, with a tentative D call TRBD2 (6 bases). The V gene lost 4 bases and the J gene lost 4 bases, with 8 bases spanning the gap. The CDR3 is 13 amino acids. Germline CDR1 and CDR2: SGHVS and FQNEAQ. The entire variable domain, with the rest obtained from reference TRBV7-8 and TRBJ2-1, is as follows: GAGVSQSPRYKVAKRGQDVALRCDPISGHVSLFWYQQALGQGPEFLTYFQNEAQLDKSGLPSDRFFAERPEGSVSTLKIQRTQQEDSAVYLCASSWTTYNEQFFGPGTRLTVL.

This sequence joins TRBV20-1 and TRBJ2-3, with D unclear. CDR1 and CDR2 from the germline V gene are DFQATT and SNEGSKA (reference sequence). Trimming removed 5 bases at V and 8 bases at J, with 11 bases between. CDR3 size: 11 residues. CDR3 protein: CSAPTGFTQYF. Written as DNA, the CDR3 is TGCAGTGCTCCTACTGGGTTTACGCAGTATTTT.

V gene TRBV6-1 combines with J gene TRBJ2-7, with D possibly being TRBD2 (6 bases). V lost 6 bases to trimming and J lost 2 bases, with 14 bases between them. This CDR3 has 14 residues. Looked up from germline, CDR1 is MNHNS and CDR2 is SASEGT. CDR3: CASSAPGLAYEQYF. CDR3 DNA sequence: TGTGCCAGCAGCGCCCCGGGACTCGCCTACGAGCAGTACTTC.

The chain employs TRBV9 and TRBJ2-2; 10 bases are shared with TRBD2. The V and J ends lost 3 bases and 6 bases, in that order; junction bases with no gene match: 2. CDR3 size: 14 residues. Germline CDR1 reads SGDLS; CDR2 reads YYNGEE. Written as DNA, the CDR3 is TGTGCCAGCAGCGAGGGACTAGCGTCCGGGGAGCTGTTTTTT. Protein product: CASSEGLASGELFF.

The genes are TRBV5-6 and TRBJ2-7; 10 bases align to TRBD1. This CDR3 region has 15 residues. Germline CDR1 and CDR2: SGHDT and YYEEEE. The junction had 8 bases not matched to a gene; V was cut back by 2 bases and J by 6 bases. DNA for the CDR3: TGTGCCAGCAGCTTTGACCGGGACAGGGGTGGCGAGCAGTACTTC. Amino acid sequence: CASSFDRDRGGEQYF. Filled out from reference TRBV5-6 and TRBJ2-7, the complete variable domain reads DAGVTQSPTHLIKTRGQQVTLRCSPKSGHDTVSWYQQALGQGPQFIFQYYEEEERQRGNFPDRFSGHQFPNYSSELNVNALLLGDSALYLCASSFDRDRGGEQYFGPGTRLTVT.

This clone was recorded once. The chain has TRBV7-8 and TRBJ1-2; perhaps TRBD1 as D (6 bases). V gave up 6 bases and J gave up 2 bases, with 13 bases separating them. This CDR3 comprises 14 residues. Germline CDR1 reads SGHVS; CDR2 reads FQNEAQ. The CDR3 protein is CASSPTGGNYGYTF. CDR3 DNA sequence: TGTGCCAGCAGTCCGACGGGGGGCAACTATGGCTACACCTTC.

The chain uses TRBV5-1 and TRBJ2-2; 15 bases map to TRBD2. CDR1 is SGHRS and CDR2 is YFSETQ in the germline V gene. Germline trimming cut 4 bases from V and 4 bases from J; bases unmatched to any gene: 8. The CDR3 consists of 18 residues. CDR3 loop: CASSPGLAGGQGTGELFF. The CDR3 region has the DNA TGCGCCAGCAGCCCCGGACTAGCGGGGGGGCAGGGCACCGGGGAGCTGTTTTTT.

V and J are TRBV2 and TRBJ2-1; D is perhaps TRBD2 (6 bases). V gave up 7 bases and J gave up 9 bases, with 13 bases separating them. Germline CDR1 and CDR2: SNHLY and FYNNEI. The CDR3 has 12 amino acids. The chain's CDR3 is CASNPSAGEQFF. CDR3 DNA: TGTGCCAGCAACCCTAGCGCGGGTGAGCAGTTCTTC.

The genes are TRBV4-2 and TRBJ2-2; possible D gene TRBD2, 5 bases. The CDR3 spans 16 residues. Trimming shortened V by 1 base and J by 3 bases, and 12 bases separated the two germline ends. Germline values: CDR1 LGHNA, CDR2 YNFKEQ. CDR3 loop: CASSQGELWDTGELFF. CDR3 DNA: TGTGCCAGCAGCCAAGGGGAGCTTTGGGACACCGGGGAGCTGTTTTTT.

J is TRBJ1-3 and V is TRBV30; no reliable D call. Germline V lookup: CDR1 GTSNPN, CDR2 SVGIG (reference sequence). V dropped 2 bases and J dropped 7 bases, with 12 bases sitting between them. CDR3 length: 13 residues. The CDR3 reads CAWSSDTPNTIYF. Written as DNA, the CDR3 is TGTGCCTGGAGTTCAGATACGCCCAACACCATATATTTT.

The genes are TRBV2 and TRBJ1-3; TRBD1 might be the D (5 bases). CDR3 length equals 16 residues. The germline V and J ends were trimmed by 7 bases and 3 bases, with 19 bases remaining between them. Germline CDR1 is SNHLY and CDR2 is FYNNEI. The DNA of the CDR3 is TGTGCCAGCACCAAAGGCGGGGCTGTAAATGGAAACACCATATATTTT. Encoded protein: CASTKGGAVNGNTIYF.

V gene TRBV10-3 combines with J gene TRBJ1-1; the match to TRBD1 covers 9 bases. Germline values: CDR1 ENHRY, CDR2 SYGVKD. J lost 3 bases, V lost 1 base, and 6 bases had no gene match. CDR3 size: 16 residues. The CDR3 DNA reads as TGTGCCATCAGTGAGTATGGGACAGGGATTGACACTGAAGCTTTCTTT. This codes for CAISEYGTGIDTEAFF.

The chain links TRBV9 to TRBJ2-2; D unresolved. The germline CDR1 and CDR2 sequences are SGDLS and YYNGEE. The V end lost 0 bases, the J end lost 4 bases, and 7 bases lay between the germline ends. This CDR3 comprises 14 residues. CDR3 in amino acids: CASSVAPLTGELFF. CDR3 bases: TGTGCCAGCAGCGTAGCCCCCCTCACCGGGGAGCTGTTTTTT.